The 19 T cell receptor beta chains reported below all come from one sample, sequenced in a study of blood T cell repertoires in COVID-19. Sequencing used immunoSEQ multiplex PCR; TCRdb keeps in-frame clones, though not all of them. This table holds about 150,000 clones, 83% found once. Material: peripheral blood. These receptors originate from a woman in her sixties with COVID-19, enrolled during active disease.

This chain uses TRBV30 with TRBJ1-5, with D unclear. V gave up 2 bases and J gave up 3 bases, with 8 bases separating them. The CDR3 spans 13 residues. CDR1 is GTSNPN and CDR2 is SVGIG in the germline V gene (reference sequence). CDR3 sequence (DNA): TGTGCCTGGAGTTCCGGGTACAATCAGCCCCAGCATTTT. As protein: CAWSSGYNQPQHF.

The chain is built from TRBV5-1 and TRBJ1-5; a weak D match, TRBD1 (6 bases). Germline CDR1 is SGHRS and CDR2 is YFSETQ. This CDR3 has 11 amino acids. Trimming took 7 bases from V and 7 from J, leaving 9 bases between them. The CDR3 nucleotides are TGCGCCAGCGCAGGGGAACAGCCCCAGCATTTT. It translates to CASAGEQPQHF.

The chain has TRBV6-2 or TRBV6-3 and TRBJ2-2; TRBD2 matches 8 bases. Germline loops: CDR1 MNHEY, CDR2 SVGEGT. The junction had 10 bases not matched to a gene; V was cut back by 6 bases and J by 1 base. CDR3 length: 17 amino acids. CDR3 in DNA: TGTGCCAGCAGCCACCGCCGCCTAGCGGGGAACACCGGGGAGCTGTTTTTT. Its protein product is CASSHRRLAGNTGELFF.

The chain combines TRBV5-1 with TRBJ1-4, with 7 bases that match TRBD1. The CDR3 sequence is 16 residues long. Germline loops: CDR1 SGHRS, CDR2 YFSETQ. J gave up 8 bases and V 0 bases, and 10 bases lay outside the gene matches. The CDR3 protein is CASSLASLRGVEKLFF. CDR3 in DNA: TGCGCCAGCAGCTTGGCTTCCCTCAGGGGGGTGGAAAAACTGTTTTTT.

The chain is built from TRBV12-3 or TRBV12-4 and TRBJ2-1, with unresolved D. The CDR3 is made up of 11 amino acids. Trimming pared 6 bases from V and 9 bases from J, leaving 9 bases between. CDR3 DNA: TGTGCCAGCAGAACGAGCCTTGAGCAGTTCTTC. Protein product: CASRTSLEQFF.

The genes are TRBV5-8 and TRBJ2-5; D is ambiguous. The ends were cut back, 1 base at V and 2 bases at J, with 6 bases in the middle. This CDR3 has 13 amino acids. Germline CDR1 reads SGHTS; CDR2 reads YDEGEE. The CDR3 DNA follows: TGTGCCAGCAGCTTGATCCGTCAAGAGACCCAGTACTTC. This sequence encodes CASSLIRQETQYF.

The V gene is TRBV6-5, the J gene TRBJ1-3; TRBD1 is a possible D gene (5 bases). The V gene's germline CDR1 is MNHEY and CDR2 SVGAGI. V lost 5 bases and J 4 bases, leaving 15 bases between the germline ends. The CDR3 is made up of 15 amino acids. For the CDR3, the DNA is TGTGCCAGCAGTCGACAGCCGAAAGTGGGAAACACCATATATTTT. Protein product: CASSRQPKVGNTIYF.

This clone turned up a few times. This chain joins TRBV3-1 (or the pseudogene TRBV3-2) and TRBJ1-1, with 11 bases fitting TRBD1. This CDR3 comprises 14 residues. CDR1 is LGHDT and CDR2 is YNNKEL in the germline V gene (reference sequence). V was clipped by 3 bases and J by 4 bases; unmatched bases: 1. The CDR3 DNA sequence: TGTGCCAGCAGCCAGGGGACAGGGGGCACTGAAGCTTTCTTT. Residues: CASSQGTGGTEAFF.

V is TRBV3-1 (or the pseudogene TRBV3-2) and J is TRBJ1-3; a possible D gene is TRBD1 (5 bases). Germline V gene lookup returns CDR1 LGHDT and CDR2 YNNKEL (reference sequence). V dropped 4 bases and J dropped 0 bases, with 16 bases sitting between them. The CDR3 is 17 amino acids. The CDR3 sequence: CASSLAGTGYSGNTIYF. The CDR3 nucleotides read TGTGCCAGCAGCCTAGCGGGCACAGGTTACTCTGGAAACACCATATATTTT.

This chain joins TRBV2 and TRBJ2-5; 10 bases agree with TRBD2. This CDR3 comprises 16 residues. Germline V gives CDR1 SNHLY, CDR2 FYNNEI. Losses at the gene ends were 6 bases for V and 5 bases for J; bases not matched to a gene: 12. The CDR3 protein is CASSKSPAGGPETQYF. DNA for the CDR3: TGTGCCAGCAGCAAGTCTCCAGCGGGAGGGCCGGAGACCCAGTACTTC.

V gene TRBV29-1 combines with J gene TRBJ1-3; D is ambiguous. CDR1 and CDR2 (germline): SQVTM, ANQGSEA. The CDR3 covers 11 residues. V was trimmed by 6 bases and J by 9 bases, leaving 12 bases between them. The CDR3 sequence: CSVRDSGTIYF. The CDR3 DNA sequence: TGCAGCGTACGGGATAGTGGCACCATATATTTT. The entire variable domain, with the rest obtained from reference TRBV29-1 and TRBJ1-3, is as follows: SAVISQKPSRDICQRGTSLTIQCQVDSQVTMMFWYRQQPGQSLTLIATANQGSEATYESGFVIDKFPISRPNLTFSTLTVSNMSPEDSSIYLCSVRDSGTIYFGEGSWLTVV.

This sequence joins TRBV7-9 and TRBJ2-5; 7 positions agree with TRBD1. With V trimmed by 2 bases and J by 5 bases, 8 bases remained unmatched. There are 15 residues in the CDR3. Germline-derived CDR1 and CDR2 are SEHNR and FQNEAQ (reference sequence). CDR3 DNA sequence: TGTGCCAGCAGCTTATCCGGACAGGTTGGCGAGACCCAGTACTTC. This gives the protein CASSLSGQVGETQYF.

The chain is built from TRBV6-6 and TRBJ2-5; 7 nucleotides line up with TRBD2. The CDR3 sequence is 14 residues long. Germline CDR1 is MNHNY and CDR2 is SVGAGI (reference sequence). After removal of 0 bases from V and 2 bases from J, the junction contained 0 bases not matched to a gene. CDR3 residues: CASSYSGLQETQYF. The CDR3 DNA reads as TGTGCCAGCAGTTACTCGGGACTACAAGAGACCCAGTACTTC.

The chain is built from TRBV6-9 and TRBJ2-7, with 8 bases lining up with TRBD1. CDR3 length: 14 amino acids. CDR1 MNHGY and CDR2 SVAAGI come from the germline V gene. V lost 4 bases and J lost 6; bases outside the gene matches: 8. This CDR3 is CASSSHRGDREQYV. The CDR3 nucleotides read TGTGCCAGCAGTTCCCACAGGGGGGATCGCGAGCAGTACGTC.

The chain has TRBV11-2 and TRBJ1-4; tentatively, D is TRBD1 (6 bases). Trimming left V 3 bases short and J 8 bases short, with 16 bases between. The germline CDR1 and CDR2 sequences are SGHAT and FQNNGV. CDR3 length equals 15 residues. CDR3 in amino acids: CASSFPTGLGEKLFF. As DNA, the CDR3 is TGTGCCAGCAGCTTTCCCACAGGGTTGGGGGAAAAACTGTTTTTT.

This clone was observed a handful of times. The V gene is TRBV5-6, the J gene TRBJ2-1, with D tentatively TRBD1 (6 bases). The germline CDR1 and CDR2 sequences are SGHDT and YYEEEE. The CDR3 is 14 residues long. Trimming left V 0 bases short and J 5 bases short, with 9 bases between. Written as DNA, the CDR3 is TGTGCCAGCAGCTTGGTCAGGGGAGACAATGAGCAGTTCTTC. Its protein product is CASSLVRGDNEQFF.

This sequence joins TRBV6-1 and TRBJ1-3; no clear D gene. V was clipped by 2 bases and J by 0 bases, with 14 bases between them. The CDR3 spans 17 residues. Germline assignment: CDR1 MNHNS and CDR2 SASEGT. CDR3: CASSEYPGANSGNTIYF. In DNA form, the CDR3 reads TGTGCCAGCAGTGAATACCCCGGAGCGAACTCTGGAAACACCATATATTTT.

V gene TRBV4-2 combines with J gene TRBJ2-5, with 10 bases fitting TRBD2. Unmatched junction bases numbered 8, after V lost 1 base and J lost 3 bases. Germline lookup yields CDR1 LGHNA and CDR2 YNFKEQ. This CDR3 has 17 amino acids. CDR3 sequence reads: CASSQGDSGGEKETQYF. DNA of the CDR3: TGTGCCAGCAGCCAAGGGGACAGCGGGGGGGAGAAAGAGACCCAGTACTTC.

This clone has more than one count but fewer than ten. The chain's CDR3 is CASSSSGQGRTSPLHF. CDR3 nucleotide sequence: TGTGCCAGCAGCTCCTCCGGACAGGGGCGGACTTCACCCCTCCACTTT. The chain is built from TRBV5-8 and TRBJ1-6; 9 bases are a match to TRBD1. CDR3 length equals 16 residues. V was pared by 3 bases and J by 9 bases, with 10 bases of the junction left unmatched. The germline gives CDR1 SGHTS, CDR2 YDEGEE.